This TCR beta chain was recorded in a study of shared clonotypes between healthy human individuals. Study details: Three CD4 naive, three CD4 memory, two CD8 naive and one CD8 memory plate were used per donor.

The protocol was immunoSEQ multiplex PCR, while the TCRdb copy is restricted to in-frame clones and leaves out a portion. This table holds almost 750,000 clones, roughly 72% found once. This clone turned up a few times. Antigen: not known. Donors, without exception, were Caucasian adults residing in Nashville, Tennessee. V gave up 4 bases and J gave up 8 bases; unmatched junction bases: 12. Germline V gene data show CDR1 as SGHAT and CDR2 as FQNNGV. This CDR3 is 17 amino acids long. Study-wide results and caveats: Across subsets, estimated richness was generally greater for naive than for memory populations.

Sequences were obtained from memory CD4+ T cells sorted from blood. Subset reported: CD45RA-negative fraction. The sequence was obtained from a young woman in good health. This chain joins TRBV11-2 and TRBJ2-1, with TRBD1 matching over 12 bases. The CDR3 coding sequence is TGTGCCAGCAGCTCTAAGGGACAGGGGGCGGCGGCAGATGAGCAGTTCTTC. This encodes CASSSKGQGAAADEQFF.